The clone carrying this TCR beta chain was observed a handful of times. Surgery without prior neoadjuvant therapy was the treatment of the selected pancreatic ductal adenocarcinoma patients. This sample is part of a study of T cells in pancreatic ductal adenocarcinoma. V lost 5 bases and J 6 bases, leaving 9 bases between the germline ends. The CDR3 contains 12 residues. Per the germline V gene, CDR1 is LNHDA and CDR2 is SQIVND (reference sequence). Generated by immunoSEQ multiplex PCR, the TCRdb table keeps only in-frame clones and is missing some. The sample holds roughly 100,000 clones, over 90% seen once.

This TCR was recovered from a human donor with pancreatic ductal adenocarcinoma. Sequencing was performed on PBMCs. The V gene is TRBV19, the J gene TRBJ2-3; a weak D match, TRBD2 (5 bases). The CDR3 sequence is CASSRLTDTQYF. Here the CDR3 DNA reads TGTGCCAGTAGTCGACTAACGGATACGCAGTATTTT.